This TCR beta chain was recorded in a study of T cell responses to AZD1222 COVID-19 vaccine. Study results and limitations: Baseline seropositivity occurred in only six or seven AZD1222 recipients.

The CDR3 extends over 14 amino acids. Per germline, CDR1 MNHNY and CDR2 SVGAGI (reference sequence). Regarding this clone: Its target is not known.

The repertoire was sequenced with immunoSEQ multiplex PCR; TCRdb's copy has only in-frame clones and lacks some. Among roughly 140,000 clones, roughly 88% were seen once, and the ten largest hold 3% to 4%. The V gene is TRBV6-6, the J gene TRBJ1-1; possibly TRBD1 for D (6 bases). The receptor was isolated from an adult in good health. Sequencing was performed on peripheral blood, taken on day 0 of MenACWY control vaccination. CDR3 sequence: CGTVVGAGNTEAFF. CDR3 DNA: TGTGGCACCGTAGTGGGGGCGGGGAACACTGAAGCTTTCTTT.